This T cell receptor (beta chain) was observed in a study of response to subunit inactivated influenza vaccine. The length of the CDR3 is 16 residues. Germline V gene data show CDR1 as SGDLS and CDR2 as YYNGEE. Trimming pared 4 bases from V and 4 bases from J, leaving 18 bases between. Each CDR3 protein gets one entry after TCRdb re-called the RT-PCR reads with MiXCR. Of just under 550,000 distinct CDR3 sequences listed, roughly 25% were seen once; the top ten hold around 2.8%. Another study also made use of these data, one on T cells expressing NK-cell markers. As reported in that work: Making the TCR beta cDNA relied on 5'RACE template switching with UMIs. Sorting of alpha-beta TCR T cells alone was achieved in several experiments with an anti-gamma-delta TCR antibody.

The material sequenced was CD4+ T cells sorted from PBMCs, taken roughly 12 days after vaccination. The gene calls are TRBV9 and TRBJ2-1, with D maybe TRBD2 (6 bases). The TCR originated in a middle-aged man who received an inactivated influenza vaccine. The DNA for the CDR3 is TGTGCCAGCAGCCCACAAGGGGTAGCGGCTTACAATGAGCAGTTCTTC. Translating gives CASSPQGVAAYNEQFF.